This T cell receptor beta chain is drawn from a study of resident and recirculating memory T cells in vitiligo. In the study overall: Shave-biopsy epidermis from lesional and nonlesional skin was sequenced alongside PBMCs. General study results and limits: Vitiligo lesions lacked a unique dominant clone, and clonality varied.

Produced via immunoSEQ multiplex PCR; TCRdb's table is partial and in-frame only. The table lists roughly 80,000 clones, 92% of them singletons. This CDR3 is built from 17 residues. V shed 1 base and J 6 bases; nucleotides not matched to a gene: 10. Germline values: CDR1 SGHVS, CDR2 FQNEAQ. Notes on this clone: What it binds is unknown.

No vitiligo treatment was given during the prior three months. Source material: blood. The receptor was isolated from a male donor with vitiligo. The rearrangement links TRBV7-8 to TRBJ2-3, with 10 bases fitting TRBD2. This CDR3 reads CASSLDSGRAGVDTQYF. The DNA of the CDR3 is TGTGCCAGCAGCTTAGACAGCGGGAGGGCCGGAGTTGATACGCAGTATTTT.